The rows below give T cell receptor beta chains drawn from one sample of a study of T cell repertoires in cytomegalovirus infection. TCRdb used MiXCR to reprocess the reads, holding one entry per CDR3 protein. The sample includes roughly 640,000 distinct CDR3 sequences, less than 25% seen only once; the top ten take approximately 8%. The sequenced sample consisted of CD8+ T cells from PBMCs. Source of these receptors: a human donor in good health (CMV status not recorded). Some clones in this sample may be carry-over from other donors' samples. Each CDR3 is given with its conserved first and last residue. The order of the fields is D gene, J gene, clone size, V gene, CDR3 protein, CDR3 DNA. A D gene is named only where the DNA matches it firmly. Only some rows state a clone size, as once, few, many or a class for expanded clones.

d_call: NA; j_call: TRBJ2-3; clone_size: NA; v_call: TRBV7-6; cdr3_aa: CASSPGRSDTQYF; cdr3_nt: TGTGCCAGCAGCCCCGGAAGGTCGGATACGCAGTATTTT
d_call: NA; j_call: TRBJ2-3; clone_size: NA; v_call: TRBV6-6; cdr3_aa: CASRPSYQDWGATDTQYF; cdr3_nt: TGTGCCAGCAGACCGTCCTACCAAGACTGGGGAGCCACAGATACGCAGTATTTT
d_call: NA; j_call: TRBJ2-1; clone_size: few; v_call: TRBV20-1; cdr3_aa: CSARDGGRYNEQFF; cdr3_nt: TGCAGTGCTAGAGATGGGGGACGGTACAATGAGCAGTTCTTC
d_call: NA; j_call: TRBJ1-2; clone_size: many; v_call: TRBV10-3; cdr3_aa: CAISEFKAGVYGYTF; cdr3_nt: TGTGCCATCAGTGAGTTTAAGGCGGGAGTCTATGGCTACACCTTC
d_call: TRBD1; j_call: TRBJ2-5; clone_size: NA; v_call: TRBV14; cdr3_aa: CASNQAYRGPQETQYF; cdr3_nt: TGTGCCAGCAACCAAGCGTACAGGGGGCCCCAAGAGACCCAGTACTTC
d_call: TRBD1; j_call: TRBJ1-2; clone_size: NA; v_call: TRBV7-9; cdr3_aa: CASSEGTGTYYGYTF; cdr3_nt: TGTGCCAGCAGCGAAGGGACAGGAACTTACTATGGCTACACCTTC
d_call: TRBD1; j_call: TRBJ1-2; clone_size: NA; v_call: TRBV7-6; cdr3_aa: CASSFRDRDYDYTF; cdr3_nt: TGTGCCAGCAGCTTCCGGGACAGGGACTATGACTACACCTTC
d_call: NA; j_call: TRBJ2-1; clone_size: NA; v_call: TRBV19; cdr3_aa: CATTAGQSSYNEQFF; cdr3_nt: TGTGCCACTACCGCGGGGCAAAGCTCCTACAATGAGCAGTTCTTC
d_call: TRBD1; j_call: TRBJ2-2; clone_size: NA; v_call: TRBV4-3; cdr3_aa: CASSQYRGPTGELFF; cdr3_nt: TGCGCCAGCAGCCAGTACAGGGGGCCCACCGGGGAGCTGTTTTTT
d_call: NA; j_call: TRBJ1-1; clone_size: few; v_call: TRBV2; cdr3_aa: CASRGSGGANWDTEAFF; cdr3_nt: TGTGCCAGCAGGGGGTCTGGGGGGGCGAATTGGGACACTGAAGCTTTCTTT
d_call: NA; j_call: TRBJ1-2; clone_size: NA; v_call: TRBV29-1; cdr3_aa: CSVEDWGGYGYTF; cdr3_nt: TGCAGCGTTGAAGATTGGGGAGGCTATGGCTACACCTTC
d_call: TRBD1; j_call: TRBJ1-1; clone_size: NA; v_call: TRBV5-6; cdr3_aa: CASSFRGREDTEAFF; cdr3_nt: TGTGCCAGCAGCTTCAGGGGGCGCGAGGACACTGAAGCTTTCTTT
d_call: NA; j_call: TRBJ2-2; clone_size: few; v_call: TRBV6-6; cdr3_aa: CASSLKGLNTGELFF; cdr3_nt: TGTGCCAGCAGTTTAAAAGGGCTTAACACCGGGGAGCTGTTTTTT
d_call: TRBD2; j_call: TRBJ2-7; clone_size: NA; v_call: TRBV6-2/TRBV6-3; cdr3_aa: CASSFPGLAYEQYF; cdr3_nt: TGTGCCAGCAGTTTCCCGGGACTAGCTTACGAGCAGTACTTC
d_call: TRBD2; j_call: TRBJ2-1; clone_size: many; v_call: TRBV6-2/TRBV6-3; cdr3_aa: CASSGLAGGYYNEQFF; cdr3_nt: TGTGCCAGCAGCGGACTAGCGGGGGGTTACTACAATGAGCAGTTCTTC
d_call: TRBD1; j_call: TRBJ1-4; clone_size: few; v_call: TRBV18; cdr3_aa: CASSPHPGQGPSTNEKLFF; cdr3_nt: TGTGCCAGCTCACCCCATCCGGGACAGGGGCCGTCAACTAATGAAAAACTGTTTTTT
d_call: NA; j_call: TRBJ1-1; clone_size: many; v_call: TRBV28; cdr3_aa: CASSRGRGTEAFF; cdr3_nt: TGTGCCAGCAGCCGGGGGCGAGGCACTGAAGCTTTCTTT
d_call: NA; j_call: TRBJ2-1; clone_size: many; v_call: TRBV7-8; cdr3_aa: CASSWDGQRGSGNEQFF; cdr3_nt: TGTGCCAGCAGCTGGGACGGACAGCGGGGATCGGGGAATGAGCAGTTCTTC
d_call: TRBD1; j_call: TRBJ1-1; clone_size: many; v_call: TRBV20-1; cdr3_aa: CSARADRDSIDAFF; cdr3_nt: TGCAGTGCTAGAGCCGACAGGGACTCTATTGACGCTTTCTTT
d_call: NA; j_call: TRBJ2-7; clone_size: NA; v_call: TRBV7-9; cdr3_aa: CASSSPAQDYEQYF; cdr3_nt: TGTGCCAGCAGCTCCCCTGCGCAGGACTACGAGCAGTACTTC
d_call: NA; j_call: TRBJ1-3; clone_size: NA; v_call: TRBV29-1; cdr3_aa: CSVGPESGNTIYF; cdr3_nt: TGCAGCGTTGGGCCCGAGTCTGGAAACACCATATATTTT
d_call: NA; j_call: TRBJ1-1; clone_size: NA; v_call: TRBV5-1; cdr3_aa: CASSRGTGTEAFF; cdr3_nt: TGCGCCAGCAGCCGAGGGACGGGCACTGAAGCTTTCTTT
d_call: NA; j_call: TRBJ2-6; clone_size: NA; v_call: TRBV7-6; cdr3_aa: CASSFPGRLDSGANVLTF; cdr3_nt: TGTGCCAGCAGCTTCCCGGGACGGTTGGACTCTGGGGCCAACGTCCTGACTTTC
d_call: TRBD1; j_call: TRBJ2-3; clone_size: NA; v_call: TRBV20-1; cdr3_aa: CSARTGRTQYF; cdr3_nt: TGCAGTGCCCGGACAGGGCGTACGCAGTATTTT
d_call: TRBD1; j_call: TRBJ2-3; clone_size: many; v_call: TRBV7-2; cdr3_aa: CASSSTGGMSDTQYF; cdr3_nt: TGTGCCAGCAGCTCCACAGGGGGTATGTCGGATACGCAGTATTTT
d_call: NA; j_call: TRBJ1-5; clone_size: NA; v_call: TRBV6-2/TRBV6-3; cdr3_aa: CASSYSSLDRINQSQHF; cdr3_nt: TGTGCCAGCAGTTACTCAAGCCTTGATAGAATCAATCAGTCCCAGCATTTT
d_call: TRBD1; j_call: TRBJ1-2; clone_size: NA; v_call: TRBV10-3; cdr3_aa: CAIREDRAEYGYTF; cdr3_nt: TGTGCCATCAGGGAAGACAGGGCGGAATATGGCTACACCTTC
d_call: NA; j_call: TRBJ2-1; clone_size: many; v_call: TRBV6-5; cdr3_aa: CASSPGVNNEQFF; cdr3_nt: TGTGCCAGCAGTCCCGGGGTAAACAATGAGCAGTTCTTC
d_call: NA; j_call: TRBJ2-1; clone_size: NA; v_call: TRBV20-1; cdr3_aa: CSAAIQEGWDYNEQFF; cdr3_nt: TGCAGTGCTGCAATTCAAGAGGGGTGGGATTACAATGAGCAGTTCTTC
d_call: TRBD2; j_call: TRBJ2-5; clone_size: many; v_call: TRBV6-1; cdr3_aa: CASGNSGDFQETQYF; cdr3_nt: TGTGCCAGCGGGAATAGCGGGGACTTCCAAGAGACCCAGTACTTC
d_call: TRBD1; j_call: TRBJ1-1; clone_size: NA; v_call: TRBV2; cdr3_aa: CASSERPWSGQGDTEAFF; cdr3_nt: TGTGCCAGCAGTGAGCGACCCTGGTCTGGACAGGGGGACACTGAAGCTTTCTTT
d_call: NA; j_call: TRBJ2-7; clone_size: NA; v_call: TRBV23-1; cdr3_aa: CASSRREQYF; cdr3_nt: TGCGCCAGCAGTCGGAGGGAGCAGTACTTC
d_call: TRBD1; j_call: TRBJ2-4; clone_size: few; v_call: TRBV2; cdr3_aa: CASSEFFAGTGQQNIQYF; cdr3_nt: TGTGCCAGCAGTGAATTTTTTGCTGGGACAGGGCAACAAAACATTCAGTACTTC